This entry lists 18 T cell receptor beta chains sequenced from one sample in a study of cytomegalovirus exposure and HLA in healthy donors. Repertoires were generated with immunoSEQ multiplex PCR, while TCRdb's copy carries only in-frame clones and drops some. This table holds almost 75,000 clones, around 81% found once. The sample consisted of PBMCs. The receptor set was obtained from a man between 25 and 39 years old in good health and CMV-seronegative.

The chain recombines TRBV7-3 with TRBJ2-6; D gene ambiguous. Trimming shortened V by 9 bases and J by 0 bases, and 6 bases separated the two germline ends. CDR3 length: 13 amino acids. Germline V gene sequence: CDR1 SGHTA, CDR2 FQGTGA. The CDR3 DNA reads as TGTGCCAGTAGGAGCTCTGGGGCCAACGTCCTGACTTTC. Protein sequence: CASRSSGANVLTF.

The chain is built from TRBV4-1 and TRBJ1-3, with D uncertain. The ends were cut back, 3 bases at V and 9 bases at J, with 21 bases in the middle. CDR1 MGHRA and CDR2 YSYEKL come from the germline V gene. The CDR3 has 16 residues. The chain's CDR3 is CASSHRKRELDGTIYF. The CDR3 DNA is TGCGCCAGCAGCCACAGAAAGAGGGAACTCGACGGCACCATATATTTT.

As DNA, the CDR3 is TGTGCCAGCAGCCTCTCGGCCCGGACTGGAAGCAATCAGCCCCAGCATTTT. Translated, it gives CASSLSARTGSNQPQHF. The V gene is TRBV16, the J gene TRBJ1-5, with D unclear. The germline V gene has CDR1 KGHSY and CDR2 FQNENV. The ends were cut back, 4 bases at V and 1 base at J, with 17 bases in the middle. The CDR3 has 17 amino acids.

This chain connects TRBV27 to TRBJ1-4, with no clear D. Germline V gene lookup returns CDR1 MNHEY and CDR2 SMNVEV (reference sequence). The CDR3 length is 12 residues. Between the trimmed V and J ends, which lost 5 bases and 8 bases, there was a span of 9 bases. CDR3 DNA sequence: TGTGCCAGCAGTCCCTCGGGAGAAAAACTGTTTTTT. It encodes CASSPSGEKLFF. The full variable domain, completed using reference TRBV27 and TRBJ1-4, is EAQVTQNPRYLITVTGKKLTVTCSQNMNHEYMSWYRQDPGLGLRQIYYSMNVEVTDKGDVPEGYKVSRKEKRNFPLILESPSPNQTSLYFCASSPSGEKLFFGSGTQLSVL.

V and J are TRBV7-3 and TRBJ2-6, with 7 bases fitting TRBD2. The CDR3 runs to 16 residues. The V and J ends lost 2 bases and 2 bases, in that order; junction bases with no gene match: 3. Per germline, CDR1 SGHTA and CDR2 FQGTGA. Here the CDR3 reads CASSLGGGTGANVLTF. The CDR3 coding sequence is TGTGCCAGCAGCTTAGGGGGAGGGACTGGGGCCAACGTCCTGACTTTC. The complete variable domain, with remaining parts taken from reference TRBV7-3 and TRBJ2-6, reads GAGVSQTPSNKVTEKGKYVELRCDPISGHTALYWYRQSLGQGPEFLIYFQGTGAADDSGLPNDRFFAVRPEGSVSTLKIQRTERGDSAVYLCASSLGGGTGANVLTFGAGSRLTVL.

The chain uses TRBV27 and TRBJ1-1; a weak D match, TRBD1 (5 bases). Per germline, CDR1 MNHEY and CDR2 SMNVEV (reference sequence). Trimming shortened V by 3 bases and J by 1 base, and 9 bases separated the two germline ends. The CDR3 runs to 14 residues. The CDR3 coding sequence is TGTGCCAGCAGTTTCGGGGGAACGAACACTGAAGCTTTCTTT. Amino acids: CASSFGGTNTEAFF.

CDR3 in DNA: TGCGCCAGCAGCCAAAACGCCAGGGGGACCGGGGAGCTGTTTTTT. Its translation is CASSQNARGTGELFF. The genes are TRBV4-3 and TRBJ2-2; TRBD1 agrees at 7 bases. Losses at the gene ends were 2 bases for V and 5 bases for J; bases not matched to a gene: 5. CDR1 and CDR2 (germline): LGHNA, YSLEER. The CDR3 consists of 15 residues.

This chain uses TRBV6-1 with TRBJ2-2, with D possibly being TRBD2 (6 bases). Germline CDR1 is MNHNS and CDR2 is SASEGT. V shed 7 bases and J shed 4 bases, with 16 bases lying between them. The CDR3 has 15 amino acids. The CDR3 sequence is CASNLDGGSTGELFF. As DNA, the CDR3 is TGTGCCAGCAACCTAGATGGGGGGAGCACCGGGGAGCTGTTTTTT.

The CDR3 bases are TGTGCCAGCAGTTACTTCGGACAGGGAGAAGAAAAACTGTTTTTT. Amino acid sequence: CASSYFGQGEEKLFF. The chain employs TRBV6-5 and TRBJ1-4; the match to TRBD1 covers 8 bases. The CDR3 loop spans 15 amino acids. Per the germline V gene, CDR1 is MNHEY and CDR2 is SVGAGI. Unmatched junction bases numbered 6, after V lost 1 base and J lost 8 bases.

This clone showed up just once. This chain joins TRBV11-3 and TRBJ1-1; no clear D. V was pared by 0 bases and J by 3 bases, with 14 bases between. The CDR3 length is 16 residues. The V gene's germline CDR1 is SGHNT and CDR2 YENEEA. The CDR3 DNA reads TGTGCCAGCAGCTTAGATGGACTCCGGTGGGACACTGAAGCTTTCTTT. Protein: CASSLDGLRWDTEAFF.

The genes are TRBV30 and TRBJ2-5; tentative D call: TRBD2 (6 bases). V was pared by 5 bases and J by 3 bases, with 10 bases between. This CDR3 comprises 12 residues. The germline CDR1 and CDR2 sequences are GTSNPN and SVGIG (reference sequence). The CDR3: CAWARGKETQYF. The CDR3 DNA is TGTGCCTGGGCTCGGGGGAAAGAGACCCAGTACTTC. Full variable domain (outside the CDR3, taken from reference TRBV30 and TRBJ2-5): SQTIHQWPATLVQPVGSPLSLECTVEGTSNPNLYWYRQAAGRGLQLLFYSVGIGQISSEVPQNLSASRPQDRQFILSSKKLLLSDSGFYLCAWARGKETQYFGPGTRLLVL.

The genes are TRBV15 and TRBJ1-6; weak D call: TRBD1 (5 bases). V was clipped by 0 bases and J by 10 bases, with 10 bases between them. The CDR3 runs to 14 residues. Germline values: CDR1 LNHNV, CDR2 YYDKDF (reference sequence). CDR3 in amino acids: CATSREGQRSPLHF. DNA for the CDR3: TGTGCCACCAGCAGAGAAGGACAAAGGTCACCCCTCCACTTT. Full variable domain (rest looked up from reference TRBV15 and TRBJ1-6): DAMVIQNPRYQVTQFGKPVTLSCSQTLNHNVMYWYQQKSSQAPKLLFHYYDKDFNNEADTPDNFQSRRPNTSFCFLDIRSPGLGDTAMYLCATSREGQRSPLHFGNGTRLTVT.

The chain links TRBV2 to TRBJ1-4; 7 positions match TRBD1. V dropped 3 bases and J dropped 6; count of bases not matched to a gene: 4. Germline V gene data show CDR1 as SNHLY and CDR2 as FYNNEI. This CDR3 spans 14 amino acids. This CDR3 is CASSEYRGDEKLFF. The CDR3 nucleotides read TGTGCCAGCAGTGAGTACAGGGGAGATGAAAAACTGTTTTTT.

The J gene is TRBJ2-1, the V gene TRBV28; D might be TRBD2 (5 bases). Per germline, CDR1 MDHEN and CDR2 SYDVKM. The V gene lost 5 bases and the J gene lost 9 bases, with 17 bases spanning the gap. The CDR3 has 14 amino acids. In DNA, the CDR3 is TGTGCCAGCAGTCCCGGCGGGTGGGCTATTGAGCAGTTCTTC. It yields the protein CASSPGGWAIEQFF.

This rearrangement joins TRBV18 to TRBJ2-1; D is unresolved. This CDR3 comprises 15 residues. The germline CDR1 and CDR2 sequences are KGHSH and LQKENI. Trimming cost V 0 bases and J 10 bases, with 16 bases left between them. The DNA for the CDR3 is TGTGCCAGCTCACCACCGTCCAGTCGGTTACAGGAGCAGTTCTTC. Amino acids: CASSPPSSRLQEQFF.

CDR3 nucleotide sequence: TGTGCCTATGGTACAGGGAACTATGGCTACACCTTC. Encoded protein: CAYGTGNYGYTF. The V gene is TRBV7-2, the J gene TRBJ1-2, with D possibly matching TRBD1 (6 bases). The CDR3 runs to 12 residues. V was shortened by 11 bases and J by 2 bases, with 12 bases between the two germline ends. Germline V gene data show CDR1 as SGHTA and CDR2 as FQGNSA.

The V gene is TRBV4-1, the J gene TRBJ2-7, with TRBD2 identical over 12 bases. There are 15 residues in the CDR3. Looked up from germline, CDR1 is MGHRA and CDR2 is YSYEKL. V lost 3 bases, J lost 7 bases, and 7 bases stayed unmatched. CDR3 protein: CASSQWTSGTGEQYV. CDR3 coding DNA: TGCGCCAGCAGCCAGTGGACTAGCGGGACGGGAGAGCAGTACGTC.

The V call is TRBV6-4, the J call TRBJ2-2; 10 nucleotides agree with TRBD2. V trimming: 3 bases; J trimming: 6 bases; junction bases outside the gene matches: 4. The CDR3 loop spans 15 amino acids. Germline V gene sequence: CDR1 MRHNA, CDR2 SNTAGT. The CDR3 region has the DNA TGTGCCAGCAGTGAGCTAGCGGGGGCTTCCGGGGAGCTGTTTTTT. This codes for CASSELAGASGELFF.